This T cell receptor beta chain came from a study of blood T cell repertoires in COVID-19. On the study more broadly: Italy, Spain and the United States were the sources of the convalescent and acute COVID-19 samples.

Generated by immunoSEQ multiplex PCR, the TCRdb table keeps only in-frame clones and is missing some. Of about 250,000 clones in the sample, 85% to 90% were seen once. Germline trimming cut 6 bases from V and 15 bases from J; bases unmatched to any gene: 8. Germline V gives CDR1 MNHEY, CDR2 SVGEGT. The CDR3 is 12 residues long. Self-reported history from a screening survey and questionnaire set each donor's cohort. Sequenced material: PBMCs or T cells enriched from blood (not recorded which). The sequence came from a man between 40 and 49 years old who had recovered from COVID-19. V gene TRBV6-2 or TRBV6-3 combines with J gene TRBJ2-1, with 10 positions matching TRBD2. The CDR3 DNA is TGTGCCAGCAGCAGCAGTAGCGGGGGGCCGTTCTTC. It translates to CASSSSSGGPFF.